This is a list of T cell receptor beta chains from one sample in a study of T cell repertoires in cytomegalovirus infection. No antigens are known for them. TCRdb used MiXCR to reprocess the reads, holding one entry per CDR3 protein. The table has about 830,000 distinct CDR3 sequences, 30% to 35% seen once; the top ten hold 12%. Sample: cultured CD8+ T cells from PBMCs, taken from culture after CMV antigen stimulation. These receptors came from a human donor in good health (CMV status not recorded). Some clones in this sample may be carry-over from other donors' samples. Each CDR3 is given with its conserved first and last residue. The D gene is left open where the match is weak. Expanded clones are given a class, and other clones once, few, many or no size at all.

V gene,D gene,J gene,clone size,CDR3 protein,CDR3 DNA
TRBV7-9,TRBD1,TRBJ1-1,few,CASSPTGQTMNTEAFF,TGTGCCAGCAGCCCGACGGGACAGACTATGAACACTGAAGCTTTCTTT
TRBV12-3/TRBV12-4,NA,TRBJ2-2,NA,CASSWGPSSTGELFF,TGTGCCAGCAGTTGGGGCCCTAGTTCTACCGGGGAGCTGTTTTTT
TRBV4-2,TRBD1,TRBJ2-2,few,CASSQPGQGPNTGELFF,TGTGCCAGCAGCCAACCAGGACAGGGCCCTAACACCGGGGAGCTGTTTTTT
TRBV27,TRBD2,TRBJ2-1,NA,CASTRLSGDSYNEQFF,TGTGCCAGCACCAGATTAAGCGGGGACTCCTACAATGAGCAGTTCTTC
TRBV6-1,NA,TRBJ2-3,NA,CASSPGGWGTDTQYF,TGTGCCAGCAGTCCAGGGGGGTGGGGCACAGATACGCAGTATTTT
TRBV15,TRBD1,TRBJ1-1,NA,CATSRGRGTPGTEAFF,TGTGCCACCAGCAGAGGCAGGGGGACTCCGGGCACTGAAGCTTTCTTT
TRBV5-5,TRBD2,TRBJ2-1,NA,CASPGASGTNEQFF,TGTGCCAGCCCTGGGGCTAGCGGGACGAATGAGCAGTTCTTC
TRBV7-9,NA,TRBJ2-5,NA,CASSARGYQETQYF,TGTGCCAGCAGCGCCCGGGGGTACCAAGAGACCCAGTACTTC
TRBV4-1,NA,TRBJ2-3,few,CASSQEWGSDTQYF,TGCGCCAGCAGCCAAGAATGGGGGTCAGATACGCAGTATTTT
TRBV6-1,NA,TRBJ1-2,few,CASSELGPFNYGYTF,TGTGCCAGCAGTGAACTTGGGCCGTTTAACTATGGCTACACCTTC
TRBV19,NA,TRBJ2-1,many,CASSYWGDEQFF,TGTGCCAGTAGTTATTGGGGGGATGAGCAGTTCTTC
TRBV20-1,NA,TRBJ2-1,NA,CSAPDGYYNEQFF,TGCAGTGCCCCGGACGGTTACTACAATGAGCAGTTCTTC
TRBV12-3/TRBV12-4,NA,TRBJ2-6,NA,CASSLSGAISGANVLTF,TGTGCCAGCAGTTTATCAGGGGCGATCTCTGGGGCCAACGTCCTGACTTTC
TRBV9,NA,TRBJ1-1,few,CASSPSGDMNTEAFF,TGTGCCAGCAGCCCCAGTGGGGACATGAACACTGAAGCTTTCTTT
TRBV14,TRBD2,TRBJ2-1,NA,CASSQEWPGGGAVDEQFF,TGTGCCAGCAGCCAAGAATGGCCCGGCGGGGGGGCAGTGGATGAGCAGTTCTTC
TRBV12-3/TRBV12-4,NA,TRBJ2-3,NA,CASSLEGGFADTQYF,TGTGCCAGCAGTTTAGAGGGGGGGTTTGCCGATACGCAGTATTTT
TRBV29-1,TRBD1,TRBJ1-2,NA,CSVETGQGYGYTF,TGCAGCGTTGAAACTGGACAGGGGTATGGCTACACCTTC
TRBV19,NA,TRBJ1-3,NA,CASTRDFGNTIYF,TGTGCCAGTACCCGGGACTTTGGAAACACCATATATTTT
TRBV7-6,TRBD1,TRBJ2-5,NA,CASSLEDRRRETQYF,TGTGCCAGCAGCTTAGAGGACAGGAGGAGGGAGACCCAGTACTTC
TRBV7-2,NA,TRBJ1-1,many,CASSPLGTREAFF,TGTGCCAGCAGCCCACTTGGGACACGGGAAGCTTTCTTT
TRBV10-3,NA,TRBJ2-2,NA,CAISLGSEAGELFF,TGTGCCATCAGTTTGGGGTCCGAGGCCGGGGAGCTGTTTTTT
TRBV6-6,NA,TRBJ2-2,NA,CASSYSLNTGELFF,TGTGCCAGCAGTTACTCTCTGAACACCGGGGAGCTGTTTTTT
TRBV15,NA,TRBJ2-5,NA,CATSSRDIQETQYF,TGTGCCACCAGCAGTAGGGACATTCAAGAGACCCAGTACTTC
TRBV10-3,NA,TRBJ2-1,NA,CAISPGRLRALDNEQFF,TGTGCCATCAGTCCTGGACGGCTTCGAGCCCTGGACAATGAGCAGTTCTTC
TRBV9,TRBD2,TRBJ2-3,NA,CASGRPLLAGELSDTQYF,TGTGCCAGCGGCCGACCCTTACTAGCGGGGGAACTCTCAGATACGCAGTATTTT
TRBV5-4,NA,TRBJ1-2,NA,CASSLWGQGLPNYGYTF,TGTGCCAGCAGCTTGTGGGGCCAGGGACTCCCTAACTATGGCTACACCTTC
TRBV12-5,NA,TRBJ2-5,NA,CASAFGHVGDQETQYF,TGTGCTAGTGCTTTTGGACACGTGGGGGATCAAGAGACCCAGTACTTC
TRBV6-1,TRBD1,TRBJ2-5,NA,CASRQGSMETQYF,TGTGCCAGCAGACAGGGGAGTATGGAGACCCAGTACTTC
TRBV19,NA,TRBJ1-1,NA,CASQREGHTEAFF,TGTGCCTCCCAGCGTGAGGGGCACACTGAAGCTTTCTTT
TRBV6-5,NA,TRBJ2-5,NA,CASSPVASQTQETQYF,TGTGCCAGCAGCCCAGTGGCCAGCCAAACCCAAGAGACCCAGTACTTC
TRBV12-3/TRBV12-4,NA,TRBJ2-5,many,CASSLTVQETQYF,TGTGCCAGCAGCTTAACAGTACAAGAGACCCAGTACTTC
TRBV9,TRBD1,TRBJ1-1,NA,CASSNTGGGTEAFF,TGTGCCAGCAGCAATACAGGGGGTGGCACTGAAGCTTTCTTT
TRBV7-6,NA,TRBJ2-3,many,CASSEGADTQYF,TGTGCCAGCAGCGAAGGGGCAGATACGCAGTATTTT
TRBV19,TRBD1,TRBJ1-1,NA,CASSRQGTTEAFF,TGTGCCAGTAGTCGACAGGGGACCACTGAAGCTTTCTTT
TRBV19,TRBD1,TRBJ1-2,NA,CASTTGSDRVYGYTF,TGTGCCAGTACCACTGGAAGTGACAGGGTCTATGGCTACACCTTC
TRBV4-1,NA,TRBJ1-2,few,CASSQRRVQDGYTF,TGCGCCAGCAGCCAAAGGAGGGTCCAGGATGGCTACACCTTC
TRBV19,NA,TRBJ1-1,few,CASSIATANTEAFF,TGTGCCAGTAGCATTGCGACAGCCAACACTGAAGCTTTCTTT
TRBV2,NA,TRBJ1-2,NA,CASSESSETGPGGYGYTF,TGTGCCAGCAGTGAATCCTCCGAGACAGGCCCCGGAGGCTATGGCTACACCTTC
TRBV7-4,TRBD1,TRBJ1-1,NA,CASSGEQGVVTEAFF,TGTGCCAGCAGCGGGGAGCAGGGGGTGGTAACTGAAGCTTTCTTT
TRBV2,NA,TRBJ1-2,few,CASRGPDGYGYTF,TGTGCCAGCAGAGGCCCCGATGGGTATGGCTACACCTTC
TRBV4-1,NA,TRBJ1-4,NA,CASSQAVRASNEKLFF,TGCGCCAGCAGCCAGGCGGTAAGGGCCTCTAATGAAAAACTGTTTTTT
TRBV6-5,TRBD2,TRBJ2-1,NA,CASSYLGGGGGADNEQFF,TGTGCCAGCAGTTACTTGGGAGGGGGCGGGGGGGCTGACAATGAGCAGTTCTTC
TRBV27,TRBD1,TRBJ2-7,NA,CASRTGLQSYEQYF,TGTGCCAGCAGGACAGGGCTCCAATCCTACGAGCAGTACTTC
TRBV2,NA,TRBJ2-3,NA,CASSEAWTRTDTQYF,TGTGCCAGCAGTGAAGCCTGGACCCGGACAGATACGCAGTATTTT
TRBV24-1,TRBD1,TRBJ2-1,NA,CATSDWGGQGENEQFF,TGTGCCACCAGTGATTGGGGGGGACAGGGGGAGAATGAGCAGTTCTTC
TRBV18,NA,TRBJ1-1,NA,CASSPRDPRGPEAFF,TGTGCCAGCTCACCTAGAGATCCCAGGGGACCTGAAGCTTTCTTT
TRBV6-6,NA,TRBJ1-1,few,CASKKAMNTEAFF,TGTGCCAGCAAAAAGGCTATGAACACTGAAGCTTTCTTT
TRBV12-3/TRBV12-4,NA,TRBJ2-1,NA,CASTLERGLYNEQFF,TGTGCCAGCACCCTAGAGAGGGGGTTGTACAATGAGCAGTTCTTC
TRBV7-6,TRBD1,TRBJ2-1,many,CASSFPRFGGQGASYNEQFF,TGTGCCAGCAGCTTTCCACGCTTCGGGGGACAGGGGGCCTCCTACAATGAGCAGTTCTTC
TRBV7-9,NA,TRBJ2-5,once,CASSPDVTTWGETRYF,TGTGCCAGCAGCCCCGATGTAACGACATGGGGAGAGACCCGGTACTTC
TRBV9,NA,TRBJ2-1,NA,CASSVARGAPCNEQFF,TGTGCCAGCAGCGTAGCTCGGGGGGCCCCCTGCAATGAGCAGTTCTTC
TRBV4-1,TRBD2,TRBJ2-1,many,CASSRTPGAGGRNNEQFF,TGCGCCAGCAGCCGGACCCCTGGGGCGGGGGGCCGGAACAATGAGCAGTTCTTC
TRBV7-9,NA,TRBJ1-4,NA,CAGSGRSGREKLFF,TGTGCCGGCAGCGGCCGATCAGGGCGAGAAAAACTGTTTTTT
TRBV7-2,NA,TRBJ2-7,many,CASSLVLGFYEQYF,TGTGCCAGCAGCTTAGTTCTAGGTTTCTACGAGCAGTACTTC
TRBV6-5,TRBD1,TRBJ1-1,NA,CATRTGLNTEAFF,TGTGCCACCCGGACAGGGTTGAACACTGAAGCTTTCTTT
TRBV7-6,TRBD1,TRBJ2-7,NA,CASSLGQGAQEQYF,TGTGCCAGCAGCTTAGGACAGGGGGCGCAGGAGCAGTACTTC
TRBV20-1,NA,TRBJ2-5,NA,CSARRLGETQYF,TGCAGTGCTCGACGTCTAGGAGAGACCCAGTACTTC
TRBV28,TRBD1,TRBJ1-1,few,CASSLMQGAQNTEAFF,TGTGCCAGCAGTTTAATGCAGGGGGCTCAGAACACTGAAGCTTTCTTT
TRBV12-3/TRBV12-4,TRBD1,TRBJ2-2,few,CASSPDRGSTGELFF,TGTGCCAGCAGTCCCGACAGGGGTAGTACCGGGGAGCTGTTTTTT
TRBV5-5,NA,TRBJ2-5,many,CASSLNRETQYF,TGTGCCAGCAGCTTGAATAGGGAGACCCAGTACTTC